This T cell receptor beta chain was identified in a study of T cells after yellow fever vaccination. This clonotype was observed many times. What it binds is not known. Points from the study as a whole: The presence of abundant clonotypes contaminating from the bulk population was possible in FACS-sorted repertoires. Some clonotypes, a small share, were shared between CD4 and CD8 compartments.

Template-switching 5'RACE yielded the TCR cDNA; a universal primer site and UMIs were added in the process. TCRdb analysed the 5' RACE reads with MiXCR anew, one entry per CDR3 protein. The data show roughly 330,000 distinct CDR3 sequences, approximately 4% seen once. The clonotype comes from a man aged 18 to 29 who received the YFV17D yellow fever vaccine. This material consisted of PBMCs, taken 5 days after the yellow fever booster vaccination.

Here the CDR3 reads CASSLDVRETQYF. In nucleotides, the CDR3 is TGTGCCAGCAGCTTAGACGTACGGGAGACCCAGTACTTC. J is TRBJ2-5 and V is TRBV7-2; no firm D call. V was shortened by 1 base and J by 5 bases, with 8 bases between the two germline ends. Germline-derived CDR1 and CDR2 are SGHTA and FQGNSA. This CDR3 spans 13 amino acids.